These 23 T cell receptor beta chains were sequenced from one sample in a study of T cell responses to AZD1222 COVID-19 vaccine. The data were produced by immunoSEQ multiplex PCR, yet TCRdb's version contains in-frame clones alone and is incomplete. The sample records tens of thousands of clones, over 75% being singletons. Sequences were derived from peripheral blood, sampled on day 0 of AZD1222 vaccination. These receptors all come from an adult in good health.

The genes are TRBV10-1 and TRBJ1-2, with a weak D call TRBD1 (5 bases). Germline-derived CDR1 and CDR2 are WNHNN and SYGVQD (reference sequence). V was pared by 6 bases and J by 2 bases, with 13 bases between. CDR3 length: 14 amino acids. For the CDR3, the DNA is TGCGCCAGCAGCACCCAGGGTAGCAACTATGGCTACACCTTC. Encoded protein: CASSTQGSNYGYTF.

V and J are TRBV27 and TRBJ2-7; D remains ambiguous. V lost 6 bases to trimming and J lost 0 bases, with 12 bases between them. The germline V gene encodes CDR1 MNHEY and CDR2 SMNVEV (reference sequence). The CDR3 consists of 14 residues. CDR3 sequence reads: CASSSQGGSYEQYF. CDR3 nucleotides: TGTGCCAGCAGCTCCCAAGGCGGCTCCTACGAGCAGTACTTC.

V and J are TRBV19 and TRBJ1-2, with D hard to call. This CDR3 is built from 13 residues. Trimming took 1 base from V and 1 from J, leaving 4 bases between them. Germline CDR1 is LNHDA and CDR2 is SQIVND (reference sequence). CDR3 amino acids: CASSIGLNYGYTF. The CDR3 DNA reads TGTGCCAGTAGTATAGGGCTTAACTATGGCTACACCTTC.

The chain carries TRBV6-5 and TRBJ1-6, with D tentatively TRBD1 (5 bases). The CDR3 extends over 14 amino acids. The V gene's germline CDR1 is MNHEY and CDR2 SVGAGI. V was pared by 11 bases and J by 5 bases, with 16 bases between. The CDR3 DNA reads TGTGCCGGAAGGGGCGGGGGAGATAATTCACCCCTCCACTTT. Encoded protein: CAGRGGGDNSPLHF.

The gene calls are TRBV11-2 and TRBJ1-2, with unresolved D. The V gene's germline CDR1 is SGHAT and CDR2 FQNNGV. This CDR3 region has 13 residues. V was cut by 0 bases and J by 8 bases, with 10 bases left in between. The CDR3: CASSLDPSGGYTF. The CDR3 DNA sequence: TGTGCCAGCAGCTTAGATCCCTCCGGGGGCTACACCTTC.

The rearrangement joins TRBV12-3 or TRBV12-4 to TRBJ1-3; D is undetermined. This CDR3 has 12 residues. The V end lost 8 bases, the J end lost 0 bases, and 5 bases lay between the germline ends. The CDR3 loop reads CASDTSGNTIYF. CDR3 nucleotide sequence: TGTGCCAGCGACACCTCTGGAAACACCATATATTTT.

This chain joins TRBV7-2 and TRBJ2-5; TRBD2 aligns across 9 bases. Germline values: CDR1 SGHTA, CDR2 FQGNSA. This CDR3 contains 15 residues. V trimming: 5 bases; J trimming: 2 bases; junction bases outside the gene matches: 6. The chain's CDR3 is CASSLSGGPQETQYF. The CDR3 nucleotides are TGTGCCAGCAGCCTTAGCGGGGGCCCACAAGAGACCCAGTACTTC.

The chain couples TRBV11-2 to TRBJ2-3; 9 bases line up with TRBD1. The germline CDR1 and CDR2 sequences are SGHAT and FQNNGV. The V segment lost 1 base and the J segment 4 bases; nucleotides outside the gene matches: 9. The CDR3 consists of 17 residues. The CDR3 DNA reads TGTGCCAGCAGCTTAGGGGGGACAGGGAGAGTGGCAGATACGCAGTATTTT. It specifies CASSLGGTGRVADTQYF.

The chain has TRBV6-5 and TRBJ1-4; 12 bases align to TRBD1. The CDR3 is 16 amino acids. The J segment lost 7 bases and the V segment lost 0 bases, leaving 3 bases of the junction unmatched. CDR1 MNHEY and CDR2 SVGAGI come from the germline V gene. Written as DNA, the CDR3 is TGTGCCAGCAGTTACTCGGGACAGGGGGCCGGTGAAAAACTGTTTTTT. Protein sequence: CASSYSGQGAGEKLFF.

This rearrangement joins TRBV7-6 to TRBJ1-2, with a weak D call TRBD1 (6 bases). The CDR3 runs 11 residues. Germline V gene data show CDR1 as SGHVS and CDR2 as FNYEAQ. Deletions cut 4 bases from V and 7 bases from J, with 7 bases between. CDR3: CASSSGAGYTF. The CDR3 nucleotides read TGTGCCAGCAGCTCAGGGGCTGGCTACACCTTC.

The gene calls are TRBV7-2 and TRBJ1-2, with D possibly being TRBD1 (5 bases). In germline, CDR1 is SGHTA, CDR2 FQGNSA. V lost 7 bases and J lost 4, with 16 bases in between. This CDR3 is 14 amino acids long. CDR3: CASTERGLVYGYTF. The CDR3 region has the DNA TGTGCCAGCACGGAACGGGGGTTGGTCTATGGCTACACCTTC.

The J gene is TRBJ1-2, the V gene TRBV10-2, with TRBD1 identical over 9 bases. This CDR3 is 15 amino acids long. The J segment lost 6 bases and the V segment lost 3 bases, leaving 8 bases of the junction unmatched. Germline CDR1 reads WSHSY; CDR2 reads SAAADI. CDR3 nucleotides: TGCGCCAGCAGTGAATGGTCGGACAGGGGAGATGGCTACACCTTC. It translates to CASSEWSDRGDGYTF.

The chain has TRBV6-5 and TRBJ2-1; the match to TRBD2 covers 11 bases. The CDR3 is made up of 16 amino acids. Germline lookup yields CDR1 MNHEY and CDR2 SVGAGI. V was clipped by 0 bases and J by 6 bases; unmatched bases: 4. CDR3 sequence: CASSYSSGGASNEQFF. The CDR3 bases are TGTGCCAGCAGTTACTCTAGCGGGGGGGCCTCCAATGAGCAGTTCTTC.

This chain links TRBV4-1 with TRBJ2-5; a possible D gene is TRBD2 (5 bases). The CDR3 has 14 residues. Trimming left V 0 bases short and J 1 base short, with 6 bases between. Per germline, CDR1 MGHRA and CDR2 YSYEKL. The CDR3 DNA sequence: TGCGCCAGCAGCCAAGAGACTATCCAAGAGACCCAGTACTTC. It translates to CASSQETIQETQYF.

This clone was seen more than once but under ten times. The rearrangement uses TRBV5-6 and TRBJ1-2; 9 nucleotides match TRBD1. CDR1 and CDR2 (germline): SGHDT, YYEEEE. V shed 0 bases and J 8 bases; nucleotides not matched to a gene: 8. This CDR3 spans 15 amino acids. CDR3 sequence: CASSLGLQGAIGYTF. Here the CDR3 DNA reads TGTGCCAGCAGCTTGGGGCTACAGGGGGCGATCGGCTACACCTTC.

This clone was seen a few times. The CDR3 loop is CASSQDVISNYGYTF. CDR3 coding DNA: TGTGCCAGCAGCCAAGATGTAATATCCAACTATGGCTACACCTTC. V and J are TRBV14 and TRBJ1-2; D remains ambiguous. Trimming pared 0 bases from V and 2 bases from J, leaving 10 bases between. CDR1 and CDR2 (germline): SGHDN, FVKESK. The CDR3 contains 15 residues. Combining the CDR3 with reference TRBV14 and TRBJ1-2 gives the whole variable domain EAGVTQFPSHSVIEKGQTVTLRCDPISGHDNLYWYRRVMGKEIKFLLHFVKESKQDESGMPNNRFLAERTGGTYSTLKVQPAELEDSGVYFCASSQDVISNYGYTFGSGTRLTVV.

V gene TRBV19 combines with J gene TRBJ2-3; no clear D. The CDR3 is 15 amino acids. V was trimmed by 0 bases and J by 0 bases, leaving 7 bases between them. Germline V gene data show CDR1 as LNHDA and CDR2 as SQIVND (reference sequence). CDR3 sequence (DNA): TGTGCCAGTAGTATAGAGCAGAGAAGCACAGATACGCAGTATTTT. Amino acid sequence: CASSIEQRSTDTQYF.

The V call is TRBV21-1, the J call TRBJ2-1; the table gives TRBD2 as D, unverified against the DNA. TRBV21-1 is given as a pseudogene. CDR3 length equals 14 residues. CDR3 in amino acids: CASRIRLAGVGRFF. CDR3 DNA sequence: TGTGCCAGCAGGATACGACTAGCGGGGGTTGGGAGGTTCTTC.

The gene calls are TRBV4-3 and TRBJ2-7; no clear D. V gave up 3 bases and J gave up 0 bases, with 6 bases separating them. The length of the CDR3 is 13 residues. CDR1 is LGHNA and CDR2 is YSLEER in the germline V gene. The DNA of the CDR3 is TGCGCCAGCAGCCATGGGATCTCCTACGAGCAGTACTTC. As protein: CASSHGISYEQYF.

The chain joins TRBV6-5 to TRBJ2-7; 7 nucleotides match TRBD1. The CDR3 loop spans 15 amino acids. Germline V CDR1 and CDR2: MNHEY, SVGAGI. Trimming cost V 0 bases and J 6 bases; bases outside gene matches: 8. The CDR3 DNA sequence: TGTGCCAGCAGTTACTCGGGAACAGGGGTCGTCGAGCAGTACTTC. Translating it yields CASSYSGTGVVEQYF.

This chain uses TRBV3-1 (or the pseudogene TRBV3-2) with TRBJ2-1; 7 nucleotides match TRBD1. Germline V lookup: CDR1 LGHDT, CDR2 YNNKEL (reference sequence). The CDR3 length is 15 residues. Trimming cost V 0 bases and J 7 bases; bases outside gene matches: 6. CDR3 in DNA: TGTGCCAGCAGCCAAGATCGACAGGGCTGGAATGAGCAGTTCTTC. Amino acid sequence: CASSQDRQGWNEQFF.

The rearrangement links TRBV6-5 to TRBJ2-3; 7 nucleotides align to TRBD2. The V and J ends lost 8 bases and 0 bases, in that order; junction bases with no gene match: 5. This CDR3 contains 14 residues. Germline V gene sequence: CDR1 MNHEY, CDR2 SVGAGI. For the CDR3, the DNA is TGTGCCAGCGAGTGGCGGGAGAGCACAGATACGCAGTATTTT. Translating it yields CASEWRESTDTQYF.

The chain couples TRBV5-6 to TRBJ1-2, with 7 positions matching TRBD1. The germline CDR1 and CDR2 sequences are SGHDT and YYEEEE. CDR3 length: 14 amino acids. The V and J ends lost 4 bases and 7 bases, in that order; junction bases with no gene match: 10. The CDR3: CASSTFNRGPGYTF. The DNA of the CDR3 is TGTGCCAGCAGCACCTTCAACAGGGGACCTGGCTACACCTTC.